Each of the 11 T cell receptor beta chains below was sequenced from the same sample in a study of cytomegalovirus exposure and HLA in healthy donors. The study ran its PCR with 60 Vbeta and 13 Jbeta primers. TCRdb's table, derived via immunoSEQ multiplex PCR, lists solely in-frame clones and lacks some. The sample holds 100,000 or so clones, 70% to 80% seen once. Sequenced input: PBMCs. Receptors were obtained from a man aged 35-49 years in good health and CMV-seronegative.

The rearrangement joins TRBV5-8 to TRBJ1-1, with D perhaps TRBD1 (6 bases). The CDR3 is 16 amino acids. The V gene's germline CDR1 is SGHTS and CDR2 YDEGEE. The V gene lost 4 bases and the J gene lost 1 base, with 17 bases spanning the gap. The CDR3 loop is CASSTGHRAPNTEAFF. CDR3 DNA sequence: TGTGCCAGCAGCACCGGACACAGGGCTCCGAACACTGAAGCTTTCTTT.

This rearrangement joins TRBV4-1 to TRBJ1-5, with TRBD1 matching 8 bases. V was clipped by 2 bases and J by 5 bases; unmatched bases: 8. The CDR3 runs 16 residues. Germline CDR1 and CDR2: MGHRA and YSYEKL. CDR3 sequence: CASSQSFGTGYQPQHF. The CDR3, as DNA: TGCGCCAGCAGCCAAAGTTTCGGGACAGGCTATCAGCCCCAGCATTTT.

This clone appeared a few times. V is TRBV25-1 and J is TRBJ2-7, with 7 bases fitting TRBD1. This CDR3 comprises 16 residues. Germline assignment: CDR1 MGHDK and CDR2 SYGVNS. Trimming at V came to 2 bases and at J to 1 base, leaving 8 bases not matched to a gene. The CDR3 nucleotides are TGTGCCAGCAGTGAACTTACAGGGGAGAGTTCCTACGAGCAGTACTTC. Translated: CASSELTGESSYEQYF.

The rearrangement joins TRBV5-4 to TRBJ2-5, with 12 positions matching TRBD2. Matching the DNA end better, TRBJ2-7 makes the J call doubtful. Germline CDR1 reads SGHNT; CDR2 reads YYREEE (reference sequence). The CDR3 contains 16 residues. CDR3 DNA: TGTGCCAGCAGCCCCTCCCTAGCGGGGGGGGTCTACGAGCAGTACTTC. Amino acids: CASSPSLAGGVYEQYF.

This clone was recorded a few times. V gene TRBV5-1 combines with J gene TRBJ1-6, with TRBD1 matching 7 bases. V lost 4 bases, J lost 10 bases, and 11 bases stayed unmatched. CDR1 and CDR2 from the germline V gene are SGHRS and YFSETQ. The CDR3 covers 15 residues. The CDR3 is CASSIYRDSGSPLHF. CDR3 in DNA: TGCGCCAGCAGCATATACCGGGACAGTGGATCACCCCTCCACTTT.

The table lists this clone with a few counts. The chain joins TRBV6-5 to TRBJ1-2, with D tentatively TRBD1 (5 bases). CDR1 is MNHEY, CDR2 SVGAGI, per germline. V shed 0 bases and J shed 5 bases, with 10 bases lying between them. This CDR3 is 14 amino acids long. CDR3 in amino acids: CASSYSQGLYGYTF. The CDR3, as DNA: TGTGCCAGCAGTTACTCCCAGGGCTTGTATGGCTACACCTTC.

The chain carries TRBV6-5 and TRBJ1-5; 8 bases line up with TRBD1. In germline, CDR1 is MNHEY, CDR2 SVGAGI. This CDR3 comprises 14 residues. V was pared by 6 bases and J by 6 bases, with 7 bases of the junction left unmatched. CDR3 region: CASRPTGGSQPQHF. In nucleotides, the CDR3 is TGTGCCAGCAGACCTACAGGGGGTTCTCAGCCCCAGCATTTT.

This sequence joins TRBV4-3 and TRBJ2-1; perhaps TRBD1 as D (5 bases). The CDR3 sequence is 15 residues long. Trimming cost V 0 bases and J 3 bases, with 9 bases left between them. Germline lookup yields CDR1 LGHNA and CDR2 YSLEER. CDR3 in amino acids: CASSQDPGRYNEQFF. The CDR3, as DNA: TGCGCCAGCAGCCAAGATCCAGGGCGCTACAATGAGCAGTTCTTC.

This clone appeared a single time. The DNA of the CDR3 is TGTGCCAGCAGTCACGCAAGGACAGGGGCAGAGACCCAGTACTTC. It codes for CASSHARTGAETQYF. V gene TRBV28 combines with J gene TRBJ2-5, with TRBD1 identical over 9 bases. Germline-derived CDR1 and CDR2 are MDHEN and SYDVKM. After removal of 5 bases from V and 4 bases from J, the junction contained 8 bases not matched to a gene. This CDR3 comprises 15 residues.

This chain joins TRBV29-1 and TRBJ1-2; the D is unclear. CDR1 and CDR2 (germline): SQVTM, ANQGSEA. The germline V and J ends were trimmed by 0 bases and 0 bases, with 5 bases remaining between them. This CDR3 comprises 13 residues. DNA for the CDR3: TGCAGCGTTGAAGACGGTCCTAACTATGGCTACACCTTC. Amino acid sequence: CSVEDGPNYGYTF.

The V and J genes are TRBV5-4 and TRBJ2-3; D is possibly TRBD1 (5 bases). Germline V CDR1 and CDR2: SGHNT, YYREEE (reference sequence). There are 15 residues in the CDR3. The V end was cut by 0 bases, the J end by 4 bases, with 12 bases between. CDR3 loop: CASSLVGQVSDTQYF. The DNA for the CDR3 is TGTGCCAGCAGCTTGGTGGGGCAGGTGTCAGATACGCAGTATTTT.